This T cell receptor beta chain was identified in a study of vaccination and CD4 T cells after COVID-19. The overall study: Post-vaccine sampling followed dose two by a median approximately 74 days (range 14 to 241).

Germline assignment: CDR1 DFQATT and CDR2 SNEGSKA (reference sequence). J lost 7 bases, V lost 7 bases, and 11 bases had no gene match. The CDR3 covers 14 residues. This clonotype has only one observation. Its antigen is unknown. The assay that was used to sequence DNA from cultured CD4+ T cells was the Oncomine TCR Beta short-read assay. Genomic DNA was isolated from cultured CD4+ T cells. TCRdb ran MiXCR on the PCR reads and lists one entry per CDR3 protein. The sample yields about 7,600 distinct CDR3 sequences, approximately 53% seen once. Treatment noted: 10-day PBMC culture with coronavirus spike peptide pools or control peptides (ViraFEST assay). One should note that the unexposed donor's CD4+ T cells were collected before the COVID-19 pandemic (2011-2018).

The chain couples TRBV20-1 to TRBJ1-4; 8 nucleotides agree with TRBD1. Source material: CD4+ T cells from blood, cultured in vitro. This clonotype originated in a human donor in good health. The CDR3 here is CSVPKQGVSEKLFF. CDR3 sequence (DNA): TGCAGTGTTCCAAAACAGGGGGTTAGTGAAAAACTGTTTTTT.